This T cell receptor (beta chain) was sequenced during a study of cytomegalovirus exposure and HLA in healthy donors. Germline CDR1 and CDR2: LGHNA and YNFKEQ. V lost 0 bases and J 2 bases, leaving 14 bases between the germline ends. There are 16 residues in the CDR3. Use of 60 Vbeta and 13 Jbeta primers characterized the PCR. Produced via immunoSEQ multiplex PCR; TCRdb's table is partial and in-frame only. The sample carries some 140,000 clones, 76% recorded once. This chain links TRBV4-2 with TRBJ2-7; tentative D call: TRBD1 (6 bases). This clonotype was sampled from a female donor in good health and CMV-seropositive. The sample taken for sequencing was PBMCs. CDR3 sequence (DNA): TGTGCCAGCAGCCAAGATTTTGAGGGGGACGCCTACGAGCAGTACTTC. Translated: CASSQDFEGDAYEQYF.